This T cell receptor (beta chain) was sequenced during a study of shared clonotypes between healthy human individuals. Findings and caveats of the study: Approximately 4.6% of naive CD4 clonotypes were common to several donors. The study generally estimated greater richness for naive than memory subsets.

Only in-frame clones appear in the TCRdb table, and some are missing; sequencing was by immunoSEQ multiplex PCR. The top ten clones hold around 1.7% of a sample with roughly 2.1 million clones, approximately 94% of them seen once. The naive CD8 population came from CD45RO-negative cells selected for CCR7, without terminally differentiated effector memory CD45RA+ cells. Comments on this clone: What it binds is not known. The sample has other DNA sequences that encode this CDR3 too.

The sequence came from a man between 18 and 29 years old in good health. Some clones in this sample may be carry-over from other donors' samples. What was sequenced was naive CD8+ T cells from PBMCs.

The CDR3: CASSFTTDTQYF. CDR3 bases: TGTGCCAGCAGTTTTACAACAGATACGCAGTATTTT. The genes are TRBV28 and TRBJ2-3; no clear D gene. Germline CDR1 reads MDHEN; CDR2 reads SYDVKM. V gave up 3 bases and J gave up 3 bases, with 4 bases separating them. CDR3 length: 12 residues.